Presented here are 14 T cell receptor beta chains from one specimen sequenced in a study of blood T cells in healthy people across ages. It was with a sample-barcoded 5' primer and a J-beta primer mix that a second PCR of roughly 7 to 12 cycles was run. One entry per CDR3 protein, called by TCRdb with MiXCR from the 5' RACE reads. The sample shows roughly 1.4 million distinct CDR3 sequences, around 59% of them seen only once. The sequenced sample consisted of blood. The receptors here all came from a man aged 18 to 30 in good health.

The chain employs TRBV2 and TRBJ2-5; 10 bases are shared with TRBD1. V was pared by 2 bases and J by 11 bases, with 5 bases of the junction left unmatched. The length of the CDR3 is 13 residues. Germline CDR1 and CDR2: SNHLY and FYNNEI. DNA for the CDR3: TGTGCCAGCAGTGAACAGGGACAGGGGAAGCAGTACTTC. This codes for CASSEQGQGKQYF.

This chain joins TRBV4-1 and TRBJ2-2, with D uncertain. CDR1 and CDR2 from the germline V gene are MGHRA and YSYEKL. Trimming pared 0 bases from V and 1 base from J, leaving 9 bases between. This CDR3 contains 16 residues. CDR3 nucleotides: TGCGCCAGCAGCCAAGAGGGTCGACTGAACACCGGGGAGCTGTTTTTT. Translating gives CASSQEGRLNTGELFF.

The gene calls are TRBV14 and TRBJ2-1; TRBD1 might be the D (6 bases). The CDR3 contains 14 residues. Germline V gene sequence: CDR1 SGHDN, CDR2 FVKESK. The germline V and J ends were trimmed by 0 bases and 4 bases, with 7 bases remaining between them. DNA of the CDR3: TGTGCCAGCAGCCAAGAACAGGGTTACAATGAGCAGTTCTTC. Translation: CASSQEQGYNEQFF.

This CDR3 is CASRGTVGYGNIQYF. The DNA of the CDR3 is TGTGCCAGCAGAGGGACAGTCGGCTATGGAAACATTCAGTACTTC. This chain connects TRBV27 to TRBJ2-4; 7 bases match TRBD1. With 6 bases clipped from V and 6 bases from J, the junction kept 11 bases outside the gene matches. In germline, CDR1 is MNHEY, CDR2 SMNVEV (reference sequence). The CDR3 is made up of 15 amino acids.

V is TRBV20-1 and J is TRBJ2-2; 7 bases match TRBD1. With 2 bases clipped from V and 4 bases from J, the junction kept 13 bases outside the gene matches. There are 17 residues in the CDR3. Per the germline V gene, CDR1 is DFQATT and CDR2 is SNEGSKA (reference sequence). The CDR3 region has the DNA TGCAGTGCTAGAAACGTACCGGGACAGTTTTCCACCGGGGAGCTGTTTTTT. Translating gives CSARNVPGQFSTGELFF.

The chain carries TRBV30 and TRBJ1-1, with TRBD1 matching 7 bases. The ends lost 4 bases at V and 5 bases at J; junction bases unmatched: 7. In germline, CDR1 is GTSNPN, CDR2 SVGIG (reference sequence). The CDR3 is 13 amino acids. Here the CDR3 DNA reads TGTGCCTGGAAAGGGACAGTGTATACTGAAGCTTTCTTT. This sequence encodes CAWKGTVYTEAFF.

This chain links TRBV14 with TRBJ2-1; D is ambiguous. The CDR3 runs to 11 residues. Germline CDR1 reads SGHDN; CDR2 reads FVKESK. V was trimmed by 5 bases and J by 10 bases, leaving 9 bases between them. The CDR3: CASSYRSEQFF. The CDR3 DNA is TGTGCCAGCAGCTACCGGTCCGAGCAGTTCTTC. Full variable domain (remainder filled in from reference TRBV14 and TRBJ2-1): EAGVTQFPSHSVIEKGQTVTLRCDPISGHDNLYWYRRVMGKEIKFLLHFVKESKQDESGMPNNRFLAERTGGTYSTLKVQPAELEDSGVYFCASSYRSEQFFGPGTRLTVL.

The chain combines TRBV29-1 with TRBJ2-2; D may match TRBD1 or TRBD2 (5 bases each). This CDR3 is 13 amino acids long. Germline values: CDR1 SQVTM, CDR2 ANQGSEA. The V gene lost 3 bases and the J gene lost 2 bases, with 7 bases spanning the gap. The CDR3 is CSVDRDNTGELFF. CDR3 DNA: TGCAGCGTTGATCGGGACAACACCGGGGAGCTGTTTTTT.

The table lists this clonotype with a few counts. CDR3 region: CAWRPNTDTQYF. The DNA for the CDR3 is TGTGCCTGGAGACCTAACACAGATACGCAGTATTTT. The chain couples TRBV30 to TRBJ2-3; no firm D call. The CDR3 length is 12 residues. The germline V and J ends were trimmed by 3 bases and 2 bases, with 6 bases remaining between them. CDR1 GTSNPN and CDR2 SVGIG come from the germline V gene (reference sequence).

The gene calls are TRBV29-1 and TRBJ1-5; D remains unclear. V lost 4 bases and J 0 bases, leaving 10 bases between the germline ends. The germline V gene has CDR1 SQVTM and CDR2 ANQGSEA. The length of the CDR3 is 14 residues. The CDR3 here is CSVVEGNSNQPQHF. CDR3 bases: TGCAGCGTTGTGGAAGGCAATAGCAATCAGCCCCAGCATTTT.

This sequence joins TRBV4-2 and TRBJ1-2; D unresolved. CDR1 is LGHNA and CDR2 is YNFKEQ in the germline V gene. Trimming removed 0 bases at V and 0 bases at J, with 14 bases between. CDR3 size: 17 residues. CDR3 coding DNA: TGTGCCAGCAGCCAAGAAGGTTTTGAGGGAACTAACTATGGCTACACCTTC. Protein product: CASSQEGFEGTNYGYTF.

This clonotype has a handful of counts. The genes are TRBV6-5 and TRBJ2-6, with D maybe TRBD2 (5 bases). CDR1 is MNHEY and CDR2 is SVGAGI in the germline V gene. The V gene lost 4 bases and the J gene lost 0 bases, with 13 bases spanning the gap. This CDR3 has 17 amino acids. The CDR3 region is CASSLTLGGSGANVLTF. The DNA for the CDR3 is TGTGCCAGCAGTTTAACCCTAGGAGGCTCTGGGGCCAACGTCCTGACTTTC.

The chain carries TRBV5-1 and TRBJ2-5; TRBD1 is a possible D gene (5 bases). V shed 0 bases and J shed 1 base, with 7 bases lying between them. CDR1 is SGHRS and CDR2 is YFSETQ in the germline V gene. The CDR3 totals 14 residues. The CDR3 DNA sequence: TGCGCCAGCAGCTTGGAGACAGCCCAAGAGACCCAGTACTTC. It codes for CASSLETAQETQYF.

This chain connects TRBV29-1 to TRBJ1-1, with D uncertain. The CDR3 totals 14 residues. V was trimmed by 6 bases and J by 7 bases, leaving 21 bases between them. Per the germline V gene, CDR1 is SQVTM and CDR2 is ANQGSEA. The CDR3 nucleotides are TGCAGCGTCCCTACTAGCGGGAGATACAATGAAGCTTTCTTT. Protein product: CSVPTSGRYNEAFF.